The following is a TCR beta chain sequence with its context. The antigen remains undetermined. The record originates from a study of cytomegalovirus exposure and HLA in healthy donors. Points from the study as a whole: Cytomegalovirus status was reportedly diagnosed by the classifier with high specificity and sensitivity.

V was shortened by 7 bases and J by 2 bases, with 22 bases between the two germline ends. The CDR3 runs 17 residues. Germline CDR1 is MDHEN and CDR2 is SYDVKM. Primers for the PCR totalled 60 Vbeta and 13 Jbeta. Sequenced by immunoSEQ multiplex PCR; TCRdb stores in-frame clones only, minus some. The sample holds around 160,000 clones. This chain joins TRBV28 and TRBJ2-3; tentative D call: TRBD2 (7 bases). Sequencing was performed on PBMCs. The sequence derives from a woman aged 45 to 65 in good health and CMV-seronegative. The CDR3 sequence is CASTLPGGARNTDTQYF. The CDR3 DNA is TGTGCCAGCACCTTGCCTGGGGGGGCCAGAAACACAGATACGCAGTATTTT.